These T cell receptor beta chains were read from a single sample in a study of sequential checkpoint blockade in melanoma. Produced via immunoSEQ multiplex PCR; TCRdb's table is partial and in-frame only. Of about 7,100 clones in the sample, more than 75% were seen once. Here the sequenced sample was CD8+ T cells sorted from blood (inferred from file names), taken from a patient given nivolumab and ipilimumab in sequence. These receptors were taken from a human donor with melanoma. Both conserved end residues are part of each CDR3. A D gene is named only where the DNA matches it firmly. The size entry is marked missing in some rows and otherwise reads once, few, many or a size class.

d_gene	v_gene	abundance	j_gene	CDR3nt	CDR3aa
.	TRBV11-1	few	TRBJ2-7	TGTGCCAGCAGCTTAGGGGCCCCCCCCTACGAGCAGTACTTC	CASSLGAPPYEQYF
.	TRBV5-6	.	TRBJ2-3	TGTGCCAGCAGCTTGGGAGGCGGGGCAAGTACGCAGTATTTT	CASSLGGGASTQYF
.	TRBV14	.	TRBJ2-5	TGTGCCAGCAGCAACCGGGACATCCAAGAGACCCAGTACTTC	CASSNRDIQETQYF
TRBD1	TRBV7-9	medium-sized	TRBJ1-5	TGTGCCAGCAGCCTCGACAGGGGGGGCAATCAGCCCCAGCATTTT	CASSLDRGGNQPQHF
TRBD2	TRBV6-1	.	TRBJ2-3	TGTGCCAGCAGCCTACTAGCGGGAGTCACAGATACGCAGTATTTT	CASSLLAGVTDTQYF
TRBD2	TRBV12-5	.	TRBJ2-3	TGTGCTAGTGGTCCCCCCGGCGGGAGGGCCTTAGATACGCAGTATTTT	CASGPPGGRALDTQYF
TRBD2	TRBV4-1	.	TRBJ2-1	TGCGCCAGCAGCCAGGCCGGGACTACCAATTTCAATGAGCAGTTCTTC	CASSQAGTTNFNEQFF
TRBD2	TRBV4-2	.	TRBJ2-2	TGTGCCAGCAGCCAAGATGCGGGAGCGGCCGGGGAGCTGTTTTTT	CASSQDAGAAGELFF
.	TRBV5-4	few	TRBJ1-1	TGTGCCAGCAGCCATCCGGGCGAACCGGGGACTGAAGCTTTCTTT	CASSHPGEPGTEAFF
TRBD1	TRBV7-9	few	TRBJ2-5	TGTGCCAGCAGCCCCGGGACAGAGAAGACCCAGTACTTC	CASSPGTEKTQYF